This T cell receptor beta chain was sequenced in a study of identical twins. Germline values: CDR1 SGHTA, CDR2 FQGNSA. This CDR3 spans 15 amino acids. The junction had 9 bases not matched to a gene; V was cut back by 5 bases and J by 2 bases. All of the donors were Caucasians in good health. Unique molecular identifiers were in the cDNA, with template-switch universal primer binding. TCRdb independently ran MiXCR on the 5' RACE reads; one entry per CDR3 protein. The sample shows around 670,000 distinct CDR3 sequences, around 6% of them seen only once. There are a few counts of this clonotype. The V call is TRBV7-2, the J call TRBJ2-7; 7 positions match TRBD1. The material sequenced was naive T cells sorted from blood. The sequence was obtained from a man younger than 30 in good health. CDR3 amino acids: CASSHAPGQTYEQYF. The CDR3 nucleotides are TGTGCCAGCAGCCACGCGCCGGGACAGACCTACGAGCAGTACTTC.